This T cell receptor (beta chain) was retrieved from a study of shared clonotypes between healthy human individuals. Comments on this clone: Its antigen is unidentified. Distinct nucleotide sequences in the sample also encode this CDR3.

Study findings and constraints: Of the naive CD4 clonotypes, around 4.9% were shared across a handful of donors.

The assay ran at deep level. TCRdb's table, derived via immunoSEQ multiplex PCR, lists solely in-frame clones and lacks some. The sample lists roughly 2.5 million clones, around 90% occurring once. Division of CD4+ cells produced a CD45RA+ naive subset and a CD45RA-negative memory subset. CDR3 length equals 12 residues. Germline assignment: CDR1 LNHDA and CDR2 SQIVND (reference sequence). With 1 base removed from V and 4 bases from J, the gap between germline ends came to 2 bases. V is TRBV19 and J is TRBJ1-5; D is ambiguous. The sequence came from a man between 18 and 29 years old in good health. Sequenced input: naive CD4+ T cells sorted from blood. Documented subset: CD45RA+ positively selected. CDR3 in DNA: TGTGCCAGTAGTATAGGAAATCAGCCCCAGCATTTT. Translated: CASSIGNQPQHF.